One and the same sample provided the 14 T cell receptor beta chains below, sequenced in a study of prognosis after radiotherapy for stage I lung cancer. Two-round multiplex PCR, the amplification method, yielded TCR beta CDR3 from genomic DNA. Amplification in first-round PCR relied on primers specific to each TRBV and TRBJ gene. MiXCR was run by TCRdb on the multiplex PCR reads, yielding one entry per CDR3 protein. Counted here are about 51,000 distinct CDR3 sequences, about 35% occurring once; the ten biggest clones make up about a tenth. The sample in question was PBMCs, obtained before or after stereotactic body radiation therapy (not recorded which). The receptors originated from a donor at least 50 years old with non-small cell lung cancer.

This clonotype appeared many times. The CDR3 DNA is TGTGCCAGCAGTTTTCAGTCAGGGAGCACAGATACGCAGTATTTT. It specifies CASSFQSGSTDTQYF. This sequence joins TRBV12-3 or TRBV12-4 and TRBJ2-3; maybe TRBD1 (5 bases). V was pared by 3 bases and J by 0 bases, with 10 bases between. This CDR3 is built from 15 residues.

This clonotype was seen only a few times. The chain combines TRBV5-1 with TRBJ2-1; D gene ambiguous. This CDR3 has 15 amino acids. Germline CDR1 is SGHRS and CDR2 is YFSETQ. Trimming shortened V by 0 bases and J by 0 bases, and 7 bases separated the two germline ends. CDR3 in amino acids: CASSLGLVSYNEQFF. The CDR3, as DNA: TGCGCCAGCAGCTTGGGATTGGTCTCCTACAATGAGCAGTTCTTC.

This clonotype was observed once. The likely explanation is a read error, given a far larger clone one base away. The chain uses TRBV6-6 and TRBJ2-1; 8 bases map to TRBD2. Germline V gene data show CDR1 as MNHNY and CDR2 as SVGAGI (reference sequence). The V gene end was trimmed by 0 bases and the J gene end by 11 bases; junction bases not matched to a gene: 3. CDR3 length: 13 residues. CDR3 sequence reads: CASSYSEREKQFF. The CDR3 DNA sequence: TGTGCCAGCAGTTACTCGGAGCGGGAGAAGCAGTTCTTC.

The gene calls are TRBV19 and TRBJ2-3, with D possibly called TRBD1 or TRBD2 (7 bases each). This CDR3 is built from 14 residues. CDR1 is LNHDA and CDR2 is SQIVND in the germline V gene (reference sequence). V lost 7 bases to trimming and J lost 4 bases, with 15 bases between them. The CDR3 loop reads CASIIQGGSDTQYF. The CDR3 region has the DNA TGTGCCAGTATTATTCAGGGGGGGTCAGATACGCAGTATTTT.

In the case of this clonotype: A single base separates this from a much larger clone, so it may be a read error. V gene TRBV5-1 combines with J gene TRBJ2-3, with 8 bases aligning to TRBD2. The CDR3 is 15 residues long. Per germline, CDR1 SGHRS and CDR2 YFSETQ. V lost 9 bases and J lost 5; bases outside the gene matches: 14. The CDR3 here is CAIKSAGGLGDTQYF. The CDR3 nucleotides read TGCGCCATCAAGTCGGCGGGGGGCCTGGGAGATACGCAGTATTTT.

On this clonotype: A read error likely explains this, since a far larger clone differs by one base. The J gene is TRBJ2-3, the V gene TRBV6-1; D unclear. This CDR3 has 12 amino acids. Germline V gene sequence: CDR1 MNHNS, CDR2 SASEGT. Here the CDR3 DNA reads TGTGTCAGCAGCCAAACGGGAGATACGCAGTATTTT. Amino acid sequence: CVSSQTGDTQYF.

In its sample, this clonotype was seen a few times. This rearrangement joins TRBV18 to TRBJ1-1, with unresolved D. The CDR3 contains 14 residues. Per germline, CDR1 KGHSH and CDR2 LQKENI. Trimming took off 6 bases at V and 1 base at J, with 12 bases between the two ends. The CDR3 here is CASSQSAWNTEAFF. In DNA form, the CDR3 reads TGTGCCAGCTCGCAGTCCGCATGGAACACTGAAGCTTTCTTT.

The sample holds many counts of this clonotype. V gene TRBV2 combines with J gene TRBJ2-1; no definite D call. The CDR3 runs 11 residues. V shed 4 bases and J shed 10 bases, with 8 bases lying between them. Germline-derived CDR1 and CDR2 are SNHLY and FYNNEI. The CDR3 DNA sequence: TGTGCCAGCAGTGTTCGTAACGAGCAGTTCTTC. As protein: CASSVRNEQFF. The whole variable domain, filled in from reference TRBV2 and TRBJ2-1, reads EPEVTQTPSHQVTQMGQEVILRCVPISNHLYFYWYRQILGQKVEFLVSFYNNEISEKSEIFDDQFSVERPDGSNFTLKIRSTKLEDSAMYFCASSVRNEQFFGPGTRLTVL.

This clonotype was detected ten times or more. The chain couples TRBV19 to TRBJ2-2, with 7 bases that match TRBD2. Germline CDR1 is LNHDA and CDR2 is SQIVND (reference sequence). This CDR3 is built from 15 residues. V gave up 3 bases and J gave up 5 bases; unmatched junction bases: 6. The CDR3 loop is CASSISGAGTGELFF. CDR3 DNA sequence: TGTGCCAGTAGTATCAGCGGAGCGGGAACCGGGGAGCTGTTTTTT.

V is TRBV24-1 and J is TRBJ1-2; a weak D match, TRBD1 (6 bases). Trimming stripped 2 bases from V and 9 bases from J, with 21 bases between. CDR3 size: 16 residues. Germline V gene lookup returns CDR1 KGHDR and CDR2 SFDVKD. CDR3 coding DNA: TGTGCCACCAGTGATTCCGGGTGGACAGACGCTTATTGCTACACCTTC. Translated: CATSDSGWTDAYCYTF.

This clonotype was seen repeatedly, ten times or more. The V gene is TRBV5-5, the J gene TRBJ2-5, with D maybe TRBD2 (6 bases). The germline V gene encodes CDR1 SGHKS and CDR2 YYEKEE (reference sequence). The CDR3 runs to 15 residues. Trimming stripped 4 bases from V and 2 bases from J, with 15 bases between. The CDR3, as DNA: TGTGCCAGCAGCCTCGGGGGAGGCCCTCAAGAGACCCAGTACTTC. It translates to CASSLGGGPQETQYF.

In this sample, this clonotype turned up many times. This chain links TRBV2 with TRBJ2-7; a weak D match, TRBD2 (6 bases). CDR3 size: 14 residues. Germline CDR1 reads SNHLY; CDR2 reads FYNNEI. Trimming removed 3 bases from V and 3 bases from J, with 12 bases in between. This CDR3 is CASSDGGAGYEQYF. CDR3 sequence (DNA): TGTGCCAGCAGTGATGGCGGGGCCGGCTACGAGCAGTACTTC.

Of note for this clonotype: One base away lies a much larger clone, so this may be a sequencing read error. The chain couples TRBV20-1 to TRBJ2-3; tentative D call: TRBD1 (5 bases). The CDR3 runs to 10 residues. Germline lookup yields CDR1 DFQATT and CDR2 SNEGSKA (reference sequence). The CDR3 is CSGGTYTQYF. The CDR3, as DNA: TGCAGTGGGGGCACATATACGCAGTATTTT.

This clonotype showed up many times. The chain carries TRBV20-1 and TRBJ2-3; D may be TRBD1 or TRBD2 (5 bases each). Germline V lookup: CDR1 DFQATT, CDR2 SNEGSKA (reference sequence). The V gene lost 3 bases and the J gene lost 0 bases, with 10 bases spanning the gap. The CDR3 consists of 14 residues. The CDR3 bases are TGCAGTGCTAGCGGGGACGGGAGCACAGATACGCAGTATTTT. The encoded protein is CSASGDGSTDTQYF.